This TCR beta chain emerged from a study of T cells in localized non-small cell lung cancer (dated by TCRdb to between 2020 and 2021). At the level of the whole study: The study analyzed T cell repertoires of hundreds of early-stage NSCLC patients, comparing tumors and uninvolved tumor-adjacent lungs. The cohort was made up of some 240 treatment-naive NSCLC patients whose localized lung tumors had been resected. Of the NSCLC patients, 120 to 150 were male and about a hundred were female, and the mean age was approximately 64 years. Here is what the overall study found, with its caveats: Because multi-region sequencing of the tumors was not done, intratumor heterogeneity could not be ruled out. Since the design was exploratory, TCR variables were selected using unadjusted p-values with no false-discovery rate correction. Higher blood T cell density associated with longer overall survival, while higher adjacent-lung clonality associated with shorter survival. A median of approximately 50 of the top 100 tumor clones turned up in the paired uninvolved adjacent lung, and roughly 28 of those clones also ranked among the top 100 of that same adjacent lung. The highest T cell clonality was observed in uninvolved tumor-adjacent lung, where clonality exceeded that of tumor, suggesting that antigenic responses were more focused in uninvolved tumor-adjacent lung.

Details on this clone: This clone's antigen is unknown. Base qualities are not recorded, but no much larger clone differs from it by a single base.

The germline V gene provides CDR1 SGHDN and CDR2 FVKESK. Measured from the cysteine to the phenylalanine, the CDR3 is 14 residues long. CDR3 DNA is the only sequence kept; it has 42 bases, read in frame from the first base. V is cut by 0 bases and J by 8 bases, and the space between the germline ends is 10 bases. The immunoSEQ Assay was used to sequence TCR beta CDR3 regions from DNA. Processing in the source paper ran as follows. T cell density was computed as TCR beta template counts normalized to usable DNA estimated by amplifying housekeeping genes. Richness was estimated with the preseqR package, extrapolating to 400,000 templates for PBMC samples and 120,000 templates for tissue samples. Clonality was calculated as one minus Pielou's evenness. Tissue-enriched TCRs were identified by differential abundance testing using productive amino-acid clonotypes, minimum total count 5 and alpha 0.1. The Jaccard Index and the Morisita Overlap Index were used to quantify repertoire overlap between compartments. TCR beta CDR3s were clustered by GLIPH together with public tetramer-defined viral CDR3s, and at least three viral sequences plus V-gene enrichment were required for viral motifs. The table was pulled from immuneACCESS by TCRdb, which kept in-frame rearrangements only. Such tables lose some clones; where checked, under half of the loss comes from unresolved V genes, and the rest has no known cause. That table supplies the V and J calls and clone size; D and trimming were determined from the DNA. The sample profile shows 10,000 to 13,000 clones; around half of them were found once. The top ten constitute about 4.3% of the sample.

This clonotype was sampled from a woman between 40 and 69 years old with stage II squamous cell lung carcinoma. The sequence joins TRBV14 to TRBJ1-4, with the D segment identity uncertain. This sample comprised lymph node tissue, obtained before any cancer treatment. The nucleotides read TGTGCCAGCAGCCAAGAAAAGGGTGGGGAAAAACTGTTTTTT. This sequence encodes CASSQEKGGEKLFF.